The rows below give T cell receptor beta chains drawn from one sample of a study of CD8 T cells in ankylosing spondylitis. TCRdb processed the 5' RACE reads anew with MiXCR; each CDR3 protein has one entry. This table has more than 150,000 distinct CDR3 sequences, around a sixth appearing once. The specimen sequenced was blood, either unsorted or a sorted T cell fraction (not recorded which). The receptor set was obtained from a male donor between 5 and 29 years old with ankylosing spondylitis or in good health (not recorded which). Both conserved end residues are part of each CDR3. Each record gives: D gene, CDR3 length, V gene, clone size, J gene, CDR3 DNA, CDR3 protein. D genes are given only for firm matches. Clone sizes are given selectively: once, few, many, or a class where the clone is expanded.

d_gene: .; len: 13; v_gene: TRBV10-3; abundance: .; j_gene: TRBJ1-1; CDR3nt: TGTGCCATCAGGGACAGCGTTTGGACTGAAGCTTTCTTT; CDR3aa: CAIRDSVWTEAFF
d_gene: TRBD2; len: 20; v_gene: TRBV7-2; abundance: .; j_gene: TRBJ2-6; CDR3nt: TGTGCCAGCAGCATCCTGGGGGGGGATTTATTAGCTTCTGGGGCCAACGTCCTGACTTTC; CDR3aa: CASSILGGDLLASGANVLTF
d_gene: TRBD2; len: 13; v_gene: TRBV29-1; abundance: many; j_gene: TRBJ2-3; CDR3nt: TGCAGCGCTCTAGCGGGACGAACAGATACGCAGTATTTT; CDR3aa: CSALAGRTDTQYF
d_gene: .; len: 14; v_gene: TRBV5-1; abundance: many; j_gene: TRBJ2-3; CDR3nt: TGCGCCAGCAGCTTGGCCCTGGCGACAGATACGCAGTATTTT; CDR3aa: CASSLALATDTQYF
d_gene: TRBD2; len: 15; v_gene: TRBV5-1; abundance: few; j_gene: TRBJ2-1; CDR3nt: TGCGCCAGCTTACTTATAGCGGGCTCCTACAATGAGCAGTTCTTC; CDR3aa: CASLLIAGSYNEQFF
d_gene: TRBD2; len: 13; v_gene: TRBV19; abundance: many; j_gene: TRBJ2-1; CDR3nt: TGTGCCAGTAGTCCTCGGGGGGGCAATGAGCAGTTCTTC; CDR3aa: CASSPRGGNEQFF
d_gene: .; len: 12; v_gene: TRBV30; abundance: many; j_gene: TRBJ2-1; CDR3nt: TGTGCCTGGAGTGTCGTTGGTGGTGAGCAGTTCTTC; CDR3aa: CAWSVVGGEQFF
d_gene: TRBD1; len: 14; v_gene: TRBV5-1; abundance: many; j_gene: TRBJ1-2; CDR3nt: TGCGCCAGCAGCTTGGACAGGGGGATTTGGGGCTACACCTTC; CDR3aa: CASSLDRGIWGYTF
d_gene: .; len: 14; v_gene: TRBV2; abundance: few; j_gene: TRBJ2-3; CDR3nt: TGTGCCAGCAGTCCGGGACAAATCACAGATACGCAGTATTTT; CDR3aa: CASSPGQITDTQYF
d_gene: .; len: 13; v_gene: TRBV11-2; abundance: many; j_gene: TRBJ1-2; CDR3nt: TGTGCCAGCAGCCCTACAGGGTCCGGTGGCTACACCTTC; CDR3aa: CASSPTGSGGYTF
d_gene: .; len: 14; v_gene: TRBV19; abundance: many; j_gene: TRBJ1-1; CDR3nt: TGTGCCAGTAGTATAGATCCCCAGAACACTGAAGCTTTCTTT; CDR3aa: CASSIDPQNTEAFF
d_gene: .; len: 15; v_gene: TRBV6-2/TRBV6-3; abundance: .; j_gene: TRBJ2-1; CDR3nt: TGTGCCAGCAGTCCGGGACACGGAGATTCCAATGAGCAGTTCTTC; CDR3aa: CASSPGHGDSNEQFF
d_gene: TRBD2; len: 18; v_gene: TRBV7-2; abundance: .; j_gene: TRBJ2-1; CDR3nt: TGTGCCAGCAGCTTAGTTGCTAGCGGGAGGGCCTTTTACAATGAGCAGTTCTTC; CDR3aa: CASSLVASGRAFYNEQFF
d_gene: .; len: 15; v_gene: TRBV5-1; abundance: many; j_gene: TRBJ1-2; CDR3nt: TGCGCCAGCAGCTTGGAAGGGGGTATGGGCTATGGCTACACCTTC; CDR3aa: CASSLEGGMGYGYTF
d_gene: TRBD1; len: 13; v_gene: TRBV10-2; abundance: few; j_gene: TRBJ1-4; CDR3nt: TGCGCCAGTTCGGACAGGATTAATGAAAAACTGTTTTTT; CDR3aa: CASSDRINEKLFF
d_gene: .; len: 13; v_gene: TRBV20-1; abundance: .; j_gene: TRBJ2-1; CDR3nt: TGCAGTGGCTCACAGAACAATAACAATGAGCAGTTCTTC; CDR3aa: CSGSQNNNNEQFF
d_gene: .; len: 14; v_gene: TRBV5-1; abundance: many; j_gene: TRBJ2-1; CDR3nt: TGCGCCAGCAGAGGTTACCCATCCTACAATGAGCAGTTCTTC; CDR3aa: CASRGYPSYNEQFF
d_gene: .; len: 16; v_gene: TRBV29-1; abundance: many; j_gene: TRBJ2-2; CDR3nt: TGCAGCGTTGGCAGGGGTCCAAGCGCGAACACCGGGGAGCTGTTTTTT; CDR3aa: CSVGRGPSANTGELFF
d_gene: .; len: 11; v_gene: TRBV30; abundance: many; j_gene: TRBJ2-7; CDR3nt: TGTGCCTGGAGTGTAGGGGGAGAGCAGTACTTC; CDR3aa: CAWSVGGEQYF
d_gene: TRBD2; len: 17; v_gene: TRBV12-3/TRBV12-4; abundance: many; j_gene: TRBJ2-5; CDR3nt: TGTGCCAGCAGTTTTGAGCTAGCGGGAGGCAGAAAAGAGACCCAGTACTTC; CDR3aa: CASSFELAGGRKETQYF
d_gene: TRBD2; len: 16; v_gene: TRBV5-1; abundance: many; j_gene: TRBJ2-5; CDR3nt: TGCGCCAGCAGCTTGGAGAGCGGGAGGCGTGGGGAGACCCAGTACTTC; CDR3aa: CASSLESGRRGETQYF
d_gene: TRBD2; len: 14; v_gene: TRBV12-3/TRBV12-4; abundance: many; j_gene: TRBJ2-1; CDR3nt: TGTGCCAGCAGTTCCGCGGGAGATTACAATGAGCAGTTCTTC; CDR3aa: CASSSAGDYNEQFF
d_gene: TRBD1; len: 14; v_gene: TRBV5-1; abundance: many; j_gene: TRBJ2-2; CDR3nt: TGCGCCAGCAGCGTGAGGGGGCATGACGGGGAGCTGTTTTTT; CDR3aa: CASSVRGHDGELFF
d_gene: .; len: 15; v_gene: TRBV20-1; abundance: many; j_gene: TRBJ1-5; CDR3nt: TGCAGTGCTAGAGCGGGTCCATATAGCAATCAGCCCCAGCATTTT; CDR3aa: CSARAGPYSNQPQHF
d_gene: .; len: 15; v_gene: TRBV6-5; abundance: many; j_gene: TRBJ2-2; CDR3nt: TGTGCCAGCAGATCGCGCGACTTCAACACCGGGGAGCTGTTTTTT; CDR3aa: CASRSRDFNTGELFF
d_gene: .; len: 16; v_gene: TRBV10-3; abundance: many; j_gene: TRBJ2-1; CDR3nt: TGTGCCATCAGTGAGGAAGCGCGCCAATTGGGTAATGAGCAGTTCTTC; CDR3aa: CAISEEARQLGNEQFF
d_gene: .; len: 14; v_gene: TRBV12-3/TRBV12-4; abundance: many; j_gene: TRBJ1-4; CDR3nt: TGTGCCAGCAGTTGGGACGGGGGTGGTGAAAAACTGTTTTTT; CDR3aa: CASSWDGGGEKLFF
d_gene: .; len: 12; v_gene: TRBV12-3/TRBV12-4; abundance: many; j_gene: TRBJ2-5; CDR3nt: TGTGCCAGCAGCCCAGATCGGGAGACCCAGTACTTC; CDR3aa: CASSPDRETQYF
d_gene: TRBD1; len: 13; v_gene: TRBV4-2; abundance: few; j_gene: TRBJ1-1; CDR3nt: TGTGCCAGCGCCGGGACAGGGAACACTGAAGCTTTCTTT; CDR3aa: CASAGTGNTEAFF
d_gene: .; len: 13; v_gene: TRBV6-2/TRBV6-3; abundance: many; j_gene: TRBJ2-7; CDR3nt: TGTGCCAGCAGTTACTCGTCAGGATCCGAGCAGTACTTC; CDR3aa: CASSYSSGSEQYF
d_gene: TRBD1; len: 15; v_gene: TRBV7-2; abundance: .; j_gene: TRBJ1-6; CDR3nt: TGTGCCAGCAGCTCTCAGGGGGCTGTATATTCACCCCTCCACTTT; CDR3aa: CASSSQGAVYSPLHF
d_gene: .; len: 14; v_gene: TRBV2; abundance: many; j_gene: TRBJ2-2; CDR3nt: TGTGCCAGCAGTGAGGCCAGGACAACCGGGGAGCTGTTTTTT; CDR3aa: CASSEARTTGELFF
d_gene: .; len: 13; v_gene: TRBV2; abundance: many; j_gene: TRBJ2-1; CDR3nt: TGTGCCTACAGGGATAGCTCCTACAATGAGCAGTTCTTC; CDR3aa: CAYRDSSYNEQFF
d_gene: TRBD2; len: 15; v_gene: TRBV5-1; abundance: many; j_gene: TRBJ2-1; CDR3nt: TGCGCCAGCAGCGGGACTAGCGGGAAAAACAATGAGCAGTTCTTC; CDR3aa: CASSGTSGKNNEQFF
d_gene: .; len: 14; v_gene: TRBV20-1; abundance: few; j_gene: TRBJ2-1; CDR3nt: TGCAGTGCTCCGGGCGATTTCTCCTACAATGAGCAGTTCTTC; CDR3aa: CSAPGDFSYNEQFF
d_gene: .; len: 16; v_gene: TRBV12-3/TRBV12-4; abundance: .; j_gene: TRBJ2-1; CDR3nt: TGTGCCAGCCTAATGTGGGGGGTAGGCTCCTACAATGAGCAGTTCTTC; CDR3aa: CASLMWGVGSYNEQFF
d_gene: .; len: 15; v_gene: TRBV20-1; abundance: .; j_gene: TRBJ2-3; CDR3nt: TGCAGTGCTAGTTACGGCGACGCTAGCACAGATACGCAGTATTTT; CDR3aa: CSASYGDASTDTQYF
d_gene: TRBD2; len: 19; v_gene: TRBV12-3/TRBV12-4; abundance: many; j_gene: TRBJ2-5; CDR3nt: TGTGCCAGCAGTTTTTTGGTTTCGGCTAGCGGGAGGGCGGAGGAGACCCAGTACTTC; CDR3aa: CASSFLVSASGRAEETQYF
d_gene: TRBD2; len: 15; v_gene: TRBV7-6; abundance: few; j_gene: TRBJ2-1; CDR3nt: TGTGCCAGCAGTCGGACTAGCGGGAGTTTCTATGAGCAGTTCTTC; CDR3aa: CASSRTSGSFYEQFF
d_gene: .; len: 13; v_gene: TRBV12-3/TRBV12-4; abundance: many; j_gene: TRBJ2-1; CDR3nt: TGTGCCAGCAGTTTAAGCGGAGGAAATGAGCAGTTCTTC; CDR3aa: CASSLSGGNEQFF
d_gene: .; len: 11; v_gene: TRBV29-1; abundance: many; j_gene: TRBJ2-1; CDR3nt: TGCAGCGTTCCCCAATACAATGAGCAGTTCTTC; CDR3aa: CSVPQYNEQFF
d_gene: .; len: 13; v_gene: TRBV6-1; abundance: .; j_gene: TRBJ2-7; CDR3nt: TGTGCCAGCAGTTATCGACCAGGCGACGAGCAGTACTTC; CDR3aa: CASSYRPGDEQYF
d_gene: .; len: 17; v_gene: TRBV5-1; abundance: many; j_gene: TRBJ2-6; CDR3nt: TGCGCCAGCAGCTTGGGGACAGCGTTCTCTGGGGCCAACGTCCTGACTTTC; CDR3aa: CASSLGTAFSGANVLTF
d_gene: TRBD2; len: 14; v_gene: TRBV29-1; abundance: .; j_gene: TRBJ2-1; CDR3nt: TGCAGCGTTGAGAGCGGGAGCTCCTACAATGAGCAGTTCTTC; CDR3aa: CSVESGSSYNEQFF
d_gene: .; len: 14; v_gene: TRBV12-3/TRBV12-4; abundance: .; j_gene: TRBJ1-6; CDR3nt: TGTGCCAGCAGTTTTGAGGTGGAGAGTTCACCCCTCCACTTT; CDR3aa: CASSFEVESSPLHF
d_gene: .; len: 16; v_gene: TRBV20-1; abundance: .; j_gene: TRBJ2-5; CDR3nt: TGCAGTGCTAGGGGGAACAGGGGACTAAAGCAAGAGACCCAGTACTTC; CDR3aa: CSARGNRGLKQETQYF
d_gene: .; len: 17; v_gene: TRBV11-1; abundance: .; j_gene: TRBJ2-1; CDR3nt: TGTGCCAGCAGCTTAAAGGCCCGGCAGGGGAAGATCTATGAGCAGTTCTTC; CDR3aa: CASSLKARQGKIYEQFF
d_gene: TRBD2; len: 15; v_gene: TRBV20-1; abundance: many; j_gene: TRBJ2-2; CDR3nt: TGCAGTGCTAGGCTAGCGGGAGTGAACACCGGGGAGCTGTTTTTT; CDR3aa: CSARLAGVNTGELFF
d_gene: .; len: 15; v_gene: TRBV10-3; abundance: many; j_gene: TRBJ1-2; CDR3nt: TGTGCCATCAGTGAAGCCAGGGGTTTAAACTATGGCTACACCTTC; CDR3aa: CAISEARGLNYGYTF
d_gene: .; len: 16; v_gene: TRBV4-1; abundance: many; j_gene: TRBJ1-4; CDR3nt: TGCGCCAGCAGCCAAGGAAAAGGAGGGGGGGATGAAAAACTGTTTTTT; CDR3aa: CASSQGKGGGDEKLFF
d_gene: TRBD2; len: 19; v_gene: TRBV4-2; abundance: many; j_gene: TRBJ2-1; CDR3nt: TGTGCCAGCAGCCAAGATTTGCCGACTAGCCGGAGCTCCTACAATGAGCAGTTCTTC; CDR3aa: CASSQDLPTSRSSYNEQFF
d_gene: .; len: 15; v_gene: TRBV29-1; abundance: few; j_gene: TRBJ1-2; CDR3nt: TGCAGCGTTGAAGATCTAAACAGGGTAGCATATGGCTACACCTTC; CDR3aa: CSVEDLNRVAYGYTF
d_gene: TRBD2; len: 16; v_gene: TRBV20-1; abundance: many; j_gene: TRBJ2-3; CDR3nt: TGCAGTGCTAGTTTACTAGCGGGATCAGCCGCAGATACGCAGTATTTT; CDR3aa: CSASLLAGSAADTQYF